Presented here are 8 T cell receptor beta chains from one specimen sequenced in a study of blood T cell repertoires in COVID-19. Using immunoSEQ multiplex PCR, the repertoire was profiled, and TCRdb retains in-frame clones only, with some absent. Of about 240,000 clones in the sample, 82% were seen once. The specimen sequenced was peripheral blood. The receptors were sampled from a woman in her seventies with acute or convalescent COVID-19.

This clone has just a few counts. The genes are TRBV2 and TRBJ1-2; 11 bases fit TRBD1. This CDR3 comprises 15 residues. With 2 bases clipped from V and 6 bases from J, the junction kept 5 bases outside the gene matches. Germline CDR1 is SNHLY and CDR2 is FYNNEI. In nucleotides, the CDR3 is TGTGCCAGCAGTGAATTGCGGACAGGGGGCAATGGCTACACCTTC. Its translation: CASSELRTGGNGYTF.

V usage is TRBV29-1 and J usage is TRBJ2-3; tentatively, D is TRBD2 (5 bases). V shed 2 bases and J shed 3 bases, with 6 bases lying between them. The CDR3 has 12 amino acids. The V gene's germline CDR1 is SQVTM and CDR2 ANQGSEA. The CDR3 sequence: CSVELATDTQYF. In DNA, the CDR3 is TGCAGCGTTGAACTAGCAACAGATACGCAGTATTTT.

The gene calls are TRBV7-9 and TRBJ2-3; D may be TRBD2 (5 bases). This CDR3 comprises 14 residues. The germline CDR1 and CDR2 sequences are SEHNR and FQNEAQ (reference sequence). Trimming left V 11 bases short and J 0 bases short, with 15 bases between. CDR3 nucleotides: TGTGCCCTCAGGAGACTATCTAGCACAGATACGCAGTATTTT. Translation gives CALRRLSSTDTQYF.

This rearrangement joins TRBV10-2 to TRBJ2-2; TRBD2 matches at 15 bases. The CDR3 sequence is 18 residues long. Germline lookup yields CDR1 WSHSY and CDR2 SAAADI. V trimming: 6 bases; J trimming: 4 bases; junction bases outside the gene matches: 9. This chain's CDR3 is CASREGLAGGRGTGELFF. CDR3 in DNA: TGCGCCAGCAGGGAGGGACTAGCGGGGGGTCGGGGCACCGGGGAGCTGTTTTTT.

This clone was counted a single time. V is TRBV11-3 and J is TRBJ1-4; no clear D. Germline values: CDR1 SGHNT, CDR2 YENEEA. The V and J ends lost 6 bases and 6 bases respectively, with 11 bases between them. The CDR3 extends over 13 amino acids. CDR3 region: CASSFLGDEKLFF. The CDR3 DNA reads as TGTGCCAGCAGTTTTCTCGGAGATGAAAAACTGTTTTTT.

This sequence joins TRBV7-2 and TRBJ2-1; 10 bases fit TRBD1. Per the germline V gene, CDR1 is SGHTA and CDR2 is FQGNSA. V lost 10 bases and J lost 2; bases outside the gene matches: 8. This CDR3 contains 15 residues. The CDR3 DNA is TGTGCCACCCAACTTGGGACAGGGGCCTACAATGAGCAGTTCTTC. Its protein is CATQLGTGAYNEQFF.

The chain employs TRBV12-3 or TRBV12-4 and TRBJ2-1, with 7 bases aligning to TRBD2. The J segment lost 6 bases and the V segment lost 7 bases, leaving 3 bases of the junction unmatched. The length of the CDR3 is 12 residues. CDR3 region: CASTGGGNEQFF. The CDR3 bases are TGTGCCAGCACCGGCGGGGGCAATGAGCAGTTCTTC.

The chain joins TRBV6-5 to TRBJ1-6, with a tentative D call TRBD1 (5 bases). CDR3 length: 15 amino acids. Deletions cut 6 bases from V and 1 base from J, with 10 bases between. Germline V gives CDR1 MNHEY, CDR2 SVGAGI. The CDR3: CASRRRGSYNSPLHF. The CDR3 DNA sequence: TGTGCCAGCAGACGAAGGGGTTCCTATAATTCACCCCTCCACTTT.